This T cell receptor beta chain was recorded in a study of shared clonotypes between healthy human individuals. Background on the study: Used for every donor were three CD4 naive, three CD4 memory, two CD8 naive and one CD8 memory plate. Overall study findings and caveats: Clonotype sharing across several donors was observed for around 5.1% of naive CD4 clonotypes.

Investigators spread the genomic DNA of each subset evenly over several immunoSEQ plates. The data were produced by immunoSEQ multiplex PCR, yet TCRdb's version contains in-frame clones alone and is incomplete. The data show 2 million to 2.5 million clones, roughly 93% seen once. The V gene's germline CDR1 is MNHEY and CDR2 SMNVEV (reference sequence). The CDR3 loop spans 14 amino acids. J gave up 7 bases and V 4 bases, and 5 bases lay outside the gene matches. On this clone itself: The antigen is undetermined.

V gene TRBV27 combines with J gene TRBJ2-2, with TRBD2 identical over 8 bases. The sequenced sample was naive CD4+ T cells from PBMCs. Subset denoted: CD45RA+ positively selected. The TCR originated in a young man in good health. Some clones in this sample may be carry-over from other donors' samples. CDR3 nucleotide sequence: TGTGCCAGCAGTTCCGGACTAGCCATCGGGGAGCTGTTTTTT. Amino acid sequence: CASSSGLAIGELFF.